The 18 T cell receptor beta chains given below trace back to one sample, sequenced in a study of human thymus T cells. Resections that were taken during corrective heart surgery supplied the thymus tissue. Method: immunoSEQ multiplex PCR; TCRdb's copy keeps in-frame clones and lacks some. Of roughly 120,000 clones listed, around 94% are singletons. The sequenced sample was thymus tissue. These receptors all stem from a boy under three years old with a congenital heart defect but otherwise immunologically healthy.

The CDR3 here is CASSPRGNTEAFF. The CDR3 nucleotides are TGCGCCAGCAGCCCGAGGGGGAACACTGAAGCTTTCTTT. This rearrangement joins TRBV4-1 to TRBJ1-1; D might be TRBD1 (5 bases). Germline values: CDR1 MGHRA, CDR2 YSYEKL. The CDR3 runs 13 residues. V lost 4 bases, J lost 1 base, and 7 bases lay in between.

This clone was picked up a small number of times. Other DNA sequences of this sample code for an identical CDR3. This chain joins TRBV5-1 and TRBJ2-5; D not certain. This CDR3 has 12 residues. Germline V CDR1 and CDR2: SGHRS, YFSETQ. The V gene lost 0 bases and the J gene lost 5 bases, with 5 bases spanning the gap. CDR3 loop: CASSLVGETQYF. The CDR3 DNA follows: TGCGCCAGCAGCTTGGTGGGGGAGACCCAGTACTTC.

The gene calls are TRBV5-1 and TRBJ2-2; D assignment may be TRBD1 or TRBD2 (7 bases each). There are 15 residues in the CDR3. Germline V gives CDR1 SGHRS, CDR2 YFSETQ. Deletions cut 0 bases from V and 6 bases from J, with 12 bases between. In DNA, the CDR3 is TGCGCCAGCAGCTTGGCAGGGGGGGCCGCCGGGGAGCTGTTTTTT. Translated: CASSLAGGAAGELFF.

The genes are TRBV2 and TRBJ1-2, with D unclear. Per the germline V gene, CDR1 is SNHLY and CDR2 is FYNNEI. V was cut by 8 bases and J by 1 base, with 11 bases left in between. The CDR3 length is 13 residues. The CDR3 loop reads CASRSGSNYGYTF. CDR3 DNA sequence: TGTGCCAGCCGATCCGGGAGTAACTATGGCTACACCTTC.

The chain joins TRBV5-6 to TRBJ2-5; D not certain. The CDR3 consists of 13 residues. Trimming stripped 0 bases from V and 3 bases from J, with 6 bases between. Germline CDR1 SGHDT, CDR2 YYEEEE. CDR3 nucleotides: TGTGCCAGCAGCTTGGTGGAAGAAGAGACCCAGTACTTC. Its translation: CASSLVEEETQYF.

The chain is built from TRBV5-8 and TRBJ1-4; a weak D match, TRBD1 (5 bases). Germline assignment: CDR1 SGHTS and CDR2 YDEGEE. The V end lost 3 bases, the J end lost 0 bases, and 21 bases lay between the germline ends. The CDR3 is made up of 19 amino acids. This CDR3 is CASSSQRDPQGATNEKLFF. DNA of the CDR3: TGTGCCAGCAGCTCCCAGCGGGACCCCCAAGGCGCAACTAATGAAAAACTGTTTTTT.

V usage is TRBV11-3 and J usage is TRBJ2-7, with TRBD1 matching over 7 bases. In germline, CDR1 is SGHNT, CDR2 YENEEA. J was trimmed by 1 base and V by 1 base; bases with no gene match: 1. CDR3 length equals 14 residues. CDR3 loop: CASSLGGQSYEQYF. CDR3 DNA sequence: TGTGCCAGCAGCTTAGGGGGACAGTCCTACGAGCAGTACTTC.

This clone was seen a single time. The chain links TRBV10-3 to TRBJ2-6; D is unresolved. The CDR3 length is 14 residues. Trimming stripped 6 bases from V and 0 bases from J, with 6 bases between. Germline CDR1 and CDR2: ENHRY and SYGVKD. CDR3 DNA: TGTGCCATCAGGTCCGGCTCTGGGGCCAACGTCCTGACTTTC. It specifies CAIRSGSGANVLTF.

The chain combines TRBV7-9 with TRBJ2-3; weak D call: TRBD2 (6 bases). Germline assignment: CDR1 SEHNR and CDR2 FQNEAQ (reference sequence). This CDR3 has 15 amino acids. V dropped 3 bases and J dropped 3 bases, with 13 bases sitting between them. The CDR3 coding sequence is TGTGCCAGCAGCTTCACTTGGGAGGCTACAGATACGCAGTATTTT. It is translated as CASSFTWEATDTQYF.

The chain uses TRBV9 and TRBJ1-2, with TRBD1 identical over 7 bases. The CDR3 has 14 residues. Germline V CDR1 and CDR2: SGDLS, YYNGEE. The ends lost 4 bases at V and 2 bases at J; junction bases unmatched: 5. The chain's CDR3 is CASSTDRANYGYTF. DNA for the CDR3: TGTGCCAGCAGCACCGACAGGGCCAACTATGGCTACACCTTC. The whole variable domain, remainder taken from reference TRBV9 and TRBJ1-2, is DSGVTQTPKHLITATGQRVTLRCSPRSGDLSVYWYQQSLDQGLQFLIQYYNGEERAKGNILERFSAQQFPDLHSELNLSSLELGDSALYFCASSTDRANYGYTFGSGTRLTVV.

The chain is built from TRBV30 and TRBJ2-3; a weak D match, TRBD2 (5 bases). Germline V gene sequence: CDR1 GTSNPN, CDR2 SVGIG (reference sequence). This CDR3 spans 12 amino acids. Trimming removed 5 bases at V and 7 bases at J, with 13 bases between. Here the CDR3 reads CAWEGPHHTQYF. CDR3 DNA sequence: TGTGCCTGGGAGGGCCCCCACCATACGCAGTATTTT.

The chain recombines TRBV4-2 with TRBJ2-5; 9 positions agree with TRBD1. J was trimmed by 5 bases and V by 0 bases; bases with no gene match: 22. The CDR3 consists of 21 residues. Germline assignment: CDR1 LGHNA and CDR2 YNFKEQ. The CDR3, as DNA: TGTGCCAGCAGCCAAGAAGGGGGGACAGGGCCAGGCCCAACCCATCTGGAGACCCAGTACTTC. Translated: CASSQEGGTGPGPTHLETQYF.

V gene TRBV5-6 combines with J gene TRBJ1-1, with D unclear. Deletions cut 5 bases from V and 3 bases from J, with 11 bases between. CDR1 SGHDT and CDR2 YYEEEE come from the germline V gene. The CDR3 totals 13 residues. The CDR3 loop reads CASRSTFHTEAFF. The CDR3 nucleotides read TGTGCCAGCAGATCTACCTTCCACACTGAAGCTTTCTTT. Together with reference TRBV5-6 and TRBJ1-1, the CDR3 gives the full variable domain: DAGVTQSPTHLIKTRGQQVTLRCSPKSGHDTVSWYQQALGQGPQFIFQYYEEEERQRGNFPDRFSGHQFPNYSSELNVNALLLGDSALYLCASRSTFHTEAFFGQGTRLTVV.

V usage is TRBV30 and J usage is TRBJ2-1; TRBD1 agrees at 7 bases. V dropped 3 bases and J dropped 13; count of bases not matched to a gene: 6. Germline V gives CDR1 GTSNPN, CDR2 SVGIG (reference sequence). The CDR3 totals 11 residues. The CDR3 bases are TGTGCCTGGAGGGTCAGGACAGGACAGTTCTTC. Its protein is CAWRVRTGQFF.

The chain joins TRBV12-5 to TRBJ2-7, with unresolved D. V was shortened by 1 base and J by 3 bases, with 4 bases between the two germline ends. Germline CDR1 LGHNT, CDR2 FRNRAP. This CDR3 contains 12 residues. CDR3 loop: CASGLGGYEQYF. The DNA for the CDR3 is TGTGCTAGTGGTTTGGGGGGCTACGAGCAGTACTTC.

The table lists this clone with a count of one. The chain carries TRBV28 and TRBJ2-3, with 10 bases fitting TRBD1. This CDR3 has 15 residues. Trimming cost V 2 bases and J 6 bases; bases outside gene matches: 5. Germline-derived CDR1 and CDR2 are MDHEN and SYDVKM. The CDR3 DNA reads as TGTGCCAGCAGTTTAATGGGACAGGGGAGGGATACGCAGTATTTT. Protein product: CASSLMGQGRDTQYF.

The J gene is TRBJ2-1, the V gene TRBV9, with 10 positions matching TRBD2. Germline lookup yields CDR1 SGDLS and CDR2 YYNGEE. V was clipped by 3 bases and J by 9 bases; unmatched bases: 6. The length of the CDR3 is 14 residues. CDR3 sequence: CASSAPGLASEQFF. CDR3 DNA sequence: TGTGCCAGCAGCGCCCCGGGACTAGCGTCTGAGCAGTTCTTC. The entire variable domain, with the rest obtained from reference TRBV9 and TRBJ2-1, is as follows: DSGVTQTPKHLITATGQRVTLRCSPRSGDLSVYWYQQSLDQGLQFLIQYYNGEERAKGNILERFSAQQFPDLHSELNLSSLELGDSALYFCASSAPGLASEQFFGPGTRLTVL.

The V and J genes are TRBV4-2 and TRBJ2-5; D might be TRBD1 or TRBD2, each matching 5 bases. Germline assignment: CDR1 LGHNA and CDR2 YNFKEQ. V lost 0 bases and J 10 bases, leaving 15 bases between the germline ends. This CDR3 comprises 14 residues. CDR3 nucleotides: TGTGCCAGCAGCCAAGATCGGGACCGCCGGGGCCAGTACTTC. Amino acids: CASSQDRDRRGQYF.